These 17 T cell receptor beta chains originate from one sample sequenced in a study of beta chain features in type 1 diabetes. Study conclusions and caveats: Type 1 diabetes patients had TCRB CDR3s that were shorter (moderately but significantly so) in all four CD4+ subsets.

Antigens for these TCRs are unknown. Sequenced material consisted of expressed TCRB transcripts (all of the isolated RNA was reverse transcribed). TCRdb keeps only in-frame clones here, not all; method: immunoSEQ multiplex PCR. Among over 300,000 clones listed, about a tenth were seen once. The sample consisted of central memory CD4+ T cells from blood. The receptor set was obtained from a man aged 25-40 years with type 1 diabetes.

The rearrangement links TRBV30 to TRBJ2-1; D may correspond to TRBD1 or TRBD2 (6 bases each). The CDR3 is 15 amino acids. The germline gives CDR1 GTSNPN, CDR2 SVGIG (reference sequence). Trimming cost V 1 base and J 5 bases, with 15 bases left between them. The CDR3 region has the DNA TGTGCCTGGAGTGGGAGGAGGGGGAGCCACAATGAGCAGTTCTTC. As protein: CAWSGRRGSHNEQFF. The complete variable domain, with remaining parts taken from reference TRBV30 and TRBJ2-1, reads SQTIHQWPATLVQPVGSPLSLECTVEGTSNPNLYWYRQAAGRGLQLLFYSVGIGQISSEVPQNLSASRPQDRQFILSSKKLLLSDSGFYLCAWSGRRGSHNEQFFGPGTRLTVL.

This clone was found once. The J gene is TRBJ1-5, the V gene TRBV7-8; 10 bases are shared with TRBD1. V shed 5 bases and J 3 bases; nucleotides not matched to a gene: 7. The CDR3 is 16 residues long. Germline CDR1 and CDR2: SGHVS and FQNEAQ. CDR3 sequence: CASSSRDRGDNQPQHF. The CDR3 coding sequence is TGTGCCAGCAGCAGCCGGGACAGGGGCGACAATCAGCCCCAGCATTTT.

This clone showed up just a few times. This sequence joins TRBV7-2 and TRBJ1-2, with no clear D. The CDR3 is 14 amino acids. Germline V CDR1 and CDR2: SGHTA, FQGNSA. The V end lost 3 bases, the J end lost 4 bases, and 12 bases lay between the germline ends. CDR3 coding DNA: TGTGCCAGCAGCTTGAGGTTCAGCGGCTATGGCTACACCTTC. This sequence encodes CASSLRFSGYGYTF.

V and J are TRBV28 and TRBJ1-4, with TRBD1 as a possible D gene (6 bases). CDR1 MDHEN and CDR2 SYDVKM come from the germline V gene. The CDR3 length is 14 residues. With 4 bases removed from V and 7 bases from J, the gap between germline ends came to 13 bases. The CDR3, as DNA: TGTGCCAGCAGTTCCGTGGACAGTATTGAAAAACTGTTTTTT. Amino acids: CASSSVDSIEKLFF.

This chain joins TRBV6-5 and TRBJ2-7; D may correspond to TRBD1 or TRBD2 (5 bases each). V lost 7 bases to trimming and J lost 4 bases, with 20 bases between them. There are 15 residues in the CDR3. CDR1 MNHEY and CDR2 SVGAGI come from the germline V gene. Here the CDR3 DNA reads TGTGCCAGCACTCCCGGGGTGCAGGGTTCTTACGAGCAGTACTTC. It codes for CASTPGVQGSYEQYF.

This clone was recorded many times. The chain couples TRBV4-3 to TRBJ1-1, with D hard to call. V shed 1 base and J shed 4 bases, with 13 bases lying between them. Germline-derived CDR1 and CDR2 are LGHNA and YSLEER. This CDR3 has 15 residues. The CDR3, as DNA: TGCGCCAGCAGCCAAGGACGCTTCTTGAGCACTGAAGCTTTCTTT. Its translation: CASSQGRFLSTEAFF.

The V call is TRBV27, the J call TRBJ2-1, with D maybe TRBD2 (6 bases). V lost 5 bases and J lost 4, with 9 bases in between. The CDR3 runs to 13 residues. Germline CDR1 and CDR2: MNHEY and SMNVEV (reference sequence). This chain's CDR3 is CASSPGLYNEQFF. The DNA of the CDR3 is TGTGCCAGCAGTCCGGGACTGTACAATGAGCAGTTCTTC.

This clone was seen ten or more times. V is TRBV11-2 and J is TRBJ2-4; the match to TRBD1 covers 8 bases. V was clipped by 3 bases and J by 8 bases; unmatched bases: 6. The CDR3 length is 14 residues. From germline, CDR1 is SGHAT and CDR2 FQNNGV. The CDR3 reads CASSFSTGVDIQYF. CDR3 in DNA: TGTGCCAGCAGCTTCTCGACAGGGGTGGACATTCAGTACTTC.

This clone was counted ten times or more. The V and J genes are TRBV6-6 and TRBJ1-5, with D maybe TRBD1 (5 bases). Germline V lookup: CDR1 MNHNY, CDR2 SVGAGI (reference sequence). The CDR3 is made up of 14 amino acids. V shed 2 bases and J shed 6 bases, with 11 bases lying between them. This CDR3 is CASSYVLGAQPQHF. In DNA, the CDR3 is TGTGCCAGCAGTTACGTGCTCGGGGCTCAGCCCCAGCATTTT.

About this clone: The same CDR3 also results from other DNA sequences found in this sample. The genes are TRBV11-2 and TRBJ1-4, with 9 bases identical to TRBD1. The CDR3 totals 14 residues. Germline V gives CDR1 SGHAT, CDR2 FQNNGV. With V trimmed by 5 bases and J by 7 bases, 5 bases remained unmatched. The CDR3 DNA reads as TGTGCCAGCAGCCTGGGACAGGGATCTGAAAAACTGTTTTTT. Amino acid sequence: CASSLGQGSEKLFF.

This clone appeared a few times. This rearrangement joins TRBV7-2 to TRBJ2-4; D gene uncertain. The germline V gene encodes CDR1 SGHTA and CDR2 FQGNSA. There are 11 residues in the CDR3. V shed 4 bases and J shed 6 bases, with 4 bases lying between them. The chain's CDR3 is CASSSLNIQYF. CDR3 nucleotides: TGTGCCAGCAGCTCTCTAAACATTCAGTACTTC.

This clone was seen a few times. The V gene is TRBV4-3, the J gene TRBJ2-3, with 7 bases aligning to TRBD2. This CDR3 is 17 amino acids long. Germline V gives CDR1 LGHNA, CDR2 YSLEER. J lost 1 base, V lost 0 bases, and 7 bases had no gene match. The CDR3 region is CASSQDYGRRGTDTQYF. For the CDR3, the DNA is TGCGCCAGCAGCCAAGATTACGGGAGGAGGGGCACAGATACGCAGTATTTT.

This clone was counted a few times. This chain uses TRBV14 with TRBJ2-7; D may be TRBD2 (6 bases). This CDR3 has 14 residues. Germline CDR1 and CDR2: SGHDN and FVKESK. Trimming stripped 7 bases from V and 4 bases from J, with 17 bases between. CDR3 protein: CASTVASGPYEQYF. The CDR3 bases are TGTGCCAGCACGGTGGCGAGCGGGCCGTACGAGCAGTACTTC.

The CDR3 DNA is TGTGCCTGGAATGCAGCCTTTAACTATGGCTACACCTTC. Protein: CAWNAAFNYGYTF. The chain links TRBV30 to TRBJ1-2, with D unclear. CDR1 GTSNPN and CDR2 SVGIG come from the germline V gene (reference sequence). The CDR3 sequence is 13 residues long. Trimming shortened V by 4 bases and J by 1 base, and 10 bases separated the two germline ends.

A few counts support this clone. The gene calls are TRBV28 and TRBJ2-5; 8 nucleotides match TRBD2. CDR1 and CDR2 from the germline V gene are MDHEN and SYDVKM. The CDR3 extends over 14 amino acids. The junction had 10 bases not matched to a gene; V was cut back by 8 bases and J by 5 bases. The CDR3 spells CASGPAGGVETQYF. Written as DNA, the CDR3 is TGTGCCAGCGGCCCGGCGGGGGGCGTGGAGACCCAGTACTTC.

This clone turned up a few times. This rearrangement joins TRBV6-5 to TRBJ1-4; 7 bases align to TRBD1. The CDR3 has 15 amino acids. The V gene end was trimmed by 4 bases and the J gene end by 2 bases; junction bases not matched to a gene: 4. CDR1 and CDR2 (germline): MNHEY, SVGAGI. This CDR3 reads CASSSGTVTNEKLFF. DNA for the CDR3: TGTGCCAGCAGTTCCGGGACAGTCACTAATGAAAAACTGTTTTTT.

The CDR3: CASSLLIGTTSTEAFF. For the CDR3, the DNA is TGTGCCAGCAGCTTATTAATCGGGACGACTAGCACTGAAGCTTTCTTT. This rearrangement joins TRBV7-2 to TRBJ1-1; possibly TRBD1 for D (5 bases). CDR3 length equals 16 residues. V was pared by 2 bases and J by 4 bases, with 17 bases between. Germline V gene lookup returns CDR1 SGHTA and CDR2 FQGNSA.